Listed below are T cell receptor beta chains from one sample, sequenced in a study of blood T cell repertoires in COVID-19. Method: immunoSEQ multiplex PCR; TCRdb's copy keeps in-frame clones and lacks some. The sample contains about 180,000 clones, about 88% of which appear only once. The sample comprised PBMCs or T cells enriched from blood (not recorded which). Receptors were obtained from a woman aged 18-29 years who had recovered from COVID-19. CDR3s include the opening cysteine and the closing phenylalanine or tryptophan. D genes are given only for firm matches. Some rows have no size entry. The others give once, few or many, or a class for an expanded clone.

v_call	clone_size	d_call	cdr3_length	j_call	cdr3_aa	cdr3_nt
TRBV28	.	.	12	TRBJ1-2	CASRGGSYGYTF	TGTGCCAGCAGGGGAGGTAGCTATGGCTACACCTTC
TRBV19	once	TRBD1	15	TRBJ1-5	CASSRLQGNNQPQHF	TGTGCCAGTAGTAGGCTACAGGGGAACAATCAGCCCCAGCATTTT
TRBV18	.	.	16	TRBJ2-3	CASSPVNRGMSDTQYF	TGTGCCAGCTCACCAGTAAATCGGGGGATGTCAGATACGCAGTATTTT
TRBV4-2	.	.	16	TRBJ1-3	CASSQTAGTAGNTIYF	TGTGCCAGCAGCCAGACTGCCGGGACTGCTGGAAACACCATATATTTT
TRBV27	.	.	16	TRBJ1-6	CASSFGAGVYNSPLHF	TGTGCCAGCAGTTTTGGGGCGGGGGTGTATAATTCACCCCTCCACTTT
TRBV7-2	.	.	16	TRBJ2-3	CASSLAPGLRTDTQYF	TGTGCCAGCAGCTTAGCGCCGGGGTTGCGGACAGATACGCAGTATTTT
TRBV19	.	TRBD1	16	TRBJ1-2	CASSIAGQRLDYGYTF	TGTGCCAGTAGTATAGCGGGACAGCGTTTAGACTATGGCTACACCTTC
TRBV13	.	.	12	TRBJ2-2	CASSFMSGELFF	TGTGCCAGCAGCTTCATGTCCGGGGAGCTGTTTTTT
TRBV4-2	.	.	13	TRBJ2-3	CASSQDEVDTQYF	TGTGCCAGCAGCCAAGATGAGGTAGATACGCAGTATTTT
TRBV28	few	.	15	TRBJ1-5	CASSPGQSYNQPQHF	TGTGCCAGCAGTCCAGGACAGAGCTACAATCAGCCCCAGCATTTT
TRBV10-3	.	.	14	TRBJ2-2	CAINGRANTGELFF	TGTGCCATCAACGGCAGGGCGAACACCGGGGAGCTGTTTTTT
TRBV7-9	.	.	12	TRBJ2-1	CASSATENEQFF	TGTGCCAGCAGCGCAACTGAGAATGAGCAGTTCTTC
TRBV27	once	TRBD2	12	TRBJ2-1	CASSFPSGDLFF	TGTGCCAGCAGTTTTCCTAGCGGGGACTTGTTCTTC
TRBV10-2	once	.	12	TRBJ2-7	CATSRDSYEQYF	TGCGCCACTAGTCGGGACTCCTACGAGCAGTACTTC
TRBV2	.	.	15	TRBJ1-1	CASSDAQGGSREAFF	TGTGCCAGCAGTGATGCCCAGGGAGGGTCGAGGGAAGCTTTCTTT
TRBV6-5	few	.	15	TRBJ2-1	CATNYEDTTYNEQFF	TGTGCCACTAATTATGAGGACACTACCTACAATGAGCAGTTCTTC